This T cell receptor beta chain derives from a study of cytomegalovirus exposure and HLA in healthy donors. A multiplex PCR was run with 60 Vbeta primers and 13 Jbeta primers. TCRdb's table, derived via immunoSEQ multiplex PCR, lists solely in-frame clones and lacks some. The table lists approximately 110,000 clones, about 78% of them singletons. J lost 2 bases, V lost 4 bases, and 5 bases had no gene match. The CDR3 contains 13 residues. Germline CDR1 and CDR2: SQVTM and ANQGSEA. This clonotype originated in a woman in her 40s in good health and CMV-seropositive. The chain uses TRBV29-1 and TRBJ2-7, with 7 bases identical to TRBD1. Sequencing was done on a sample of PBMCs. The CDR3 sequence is CSVVEGGPYEQYF. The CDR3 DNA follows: TGCAGCGTTGTGGAAGGGGGCCCCTACGAGCAGTACTTC.